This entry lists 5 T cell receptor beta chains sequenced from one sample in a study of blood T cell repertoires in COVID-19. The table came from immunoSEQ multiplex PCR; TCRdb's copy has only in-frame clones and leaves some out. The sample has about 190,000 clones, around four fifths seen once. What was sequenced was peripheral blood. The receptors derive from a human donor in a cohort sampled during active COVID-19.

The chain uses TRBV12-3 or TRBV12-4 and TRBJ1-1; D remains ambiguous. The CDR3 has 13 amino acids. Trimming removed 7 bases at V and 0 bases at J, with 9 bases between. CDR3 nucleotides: TGTGCCAGCAAGACATCCATGAACACTGAAGCTTTCTTT. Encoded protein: CASKTSMNTEAFF.

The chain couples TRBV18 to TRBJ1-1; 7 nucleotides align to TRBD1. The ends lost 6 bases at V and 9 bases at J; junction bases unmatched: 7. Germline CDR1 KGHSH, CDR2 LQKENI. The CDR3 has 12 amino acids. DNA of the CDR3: TGTGCCAGCTCGCCGGGACAGTCGCAAGCTTTCTTT. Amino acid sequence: CASSPGQSQAFF. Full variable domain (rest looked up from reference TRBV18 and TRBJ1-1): NAGVMQNPRHLVRRRGQEARLRCSPMKGHSHVYWYRQLPEEGLKFMVYLQKENIIDESGMPKERFSAEFPKEGPSILRIQQVVRGDSAAYFCASSPGQSQAFFGQGTRLTVV.

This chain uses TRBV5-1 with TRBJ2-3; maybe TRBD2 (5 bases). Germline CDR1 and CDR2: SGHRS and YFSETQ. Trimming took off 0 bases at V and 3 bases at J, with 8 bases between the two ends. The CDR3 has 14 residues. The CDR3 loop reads CASSLAGMTDTQYF. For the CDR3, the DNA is TGCGCCAGCAGCTTGGCCGGGATGACAGATACGCAGTATTTT.

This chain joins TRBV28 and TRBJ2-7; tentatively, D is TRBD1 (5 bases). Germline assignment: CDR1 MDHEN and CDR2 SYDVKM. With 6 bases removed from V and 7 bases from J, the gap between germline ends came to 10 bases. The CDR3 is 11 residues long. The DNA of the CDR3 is TGTGCCAGCAGGCTACAGGCGGAGCAGTACTTC. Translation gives CASRLQAEQYF. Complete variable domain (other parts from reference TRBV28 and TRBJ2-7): DVKVTQSSRYLVKRTGEKVFLECVQDMDHENMFWYRQDPGLGLRLIYFSYDVKMKEKGDIPEGYSVSREKKERFSLILESASTNQTSMYLCASRLQAEQYFGPGTRLTVT.

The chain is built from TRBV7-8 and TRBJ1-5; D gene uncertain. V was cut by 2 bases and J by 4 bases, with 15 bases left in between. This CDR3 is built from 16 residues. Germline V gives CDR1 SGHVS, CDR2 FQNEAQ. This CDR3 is CASSLFWFGGNQPQHF. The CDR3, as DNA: TGTGCCAGCAGCTTATTCTGGTTTGGAGGGAATCAGCCCCAGCATTTT.